This TCR beta chain derives from a study of blood T cell repertoires in COVID-19. Clones were sequenced by immunoSEQ multiplex PCR, and TCRdb holds only the in-frame ones, with some missing. The table shows 55,000 to 80,000 clones, with roughly 82% occurring only once. The CDR3 has 14 amino acids. The V gene lost 8 bases and the J gene lost 1 base, with 12 bases spanning the gap. Germline lookup yields CDR1 LGHNA and CDR2 YSLEER. Sequenced material: peripheral blood. V is TRBV4-3 and J is TRBJ1-5, with D maybe TRBD1 (6 bases). The TCR was taken from a man older than 75 with active COVID-19. The CDR3 here is CASAAGVSNQPQHF. The CDR3 DNA reads as TGCGCCAGCGCGGCAGGGGTAAGCAATCAGCCCCAGCATTTT.